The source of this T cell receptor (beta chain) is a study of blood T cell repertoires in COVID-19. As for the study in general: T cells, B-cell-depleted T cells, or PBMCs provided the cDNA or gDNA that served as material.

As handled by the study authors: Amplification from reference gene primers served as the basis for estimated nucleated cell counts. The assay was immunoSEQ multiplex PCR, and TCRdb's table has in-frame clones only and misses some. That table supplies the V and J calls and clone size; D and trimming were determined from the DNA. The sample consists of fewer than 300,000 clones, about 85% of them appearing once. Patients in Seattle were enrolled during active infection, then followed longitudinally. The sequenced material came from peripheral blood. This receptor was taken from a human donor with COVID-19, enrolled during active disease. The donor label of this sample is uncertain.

Here the CDR3 reads CASTRGTEQDAEAFF. The CDR3 DNA reads as TGCGCCAGCACCCGAGGAACGGAACAGGACGCTGAAGCTTTCTTT. The gene calls are TRBV4-1 and TRBJ1-1; the D gene is possibly TRBD1 (5 bases). This CDR3 region has 15 residues. V gave up 7 bases and J gave up 6 bases, with 21 bases separating them. Germline values: CDR1 MGHRA, CDR2 YSYEKL.